The entry below gives a single T cell receptor beta chain sequence along with its context. Its antigen remains unidentified. This entry is derived from a study of T cells in Graves' hyperthyroidism and ophthalmopathy. Clinical symptoms, serum thyroxine, TRAb, thyroid ultrasound and orbital computed tomography established diagnosis. Overall study results and limits: Most expanded thyroid clonotypes above 0.001 also appeared in blood.

V was shortened by 0 bases and J by 5 bases, with 10 bases between the two germline ends. Per the germline V gene, CDR1 is DFQATT and CDR2 is SNEGSKA (reference sequence). The CDR3 is 13 amino acids. There were TCR beta CDR3 regions amplified from RNA transcripts. The TCR CDR3 first-round RT-PCR relied on the HTBI primer set. TCRdb processed the multiplex PCR reads anew with MiXCR; each CDR3 protein has one entry. The table has around 350,000 distinct CDR3 sequences, 19% seen once. Sequenced sample: blood. This receptor was taken from a woman between 18 and 30 years old with Graves' hyperthyroidism. The gene calls are TRBV20-1 and TRBJ1-1; D gene uncertain. CDR3 amino acids: CSARDPRGTEAFF. DNA for the CDR3: TGCAGTGCTAGAGACCCCCGAGGGACTGAAGCTTTCTTT.